A selection of T cell receptor beta chains follows, all from one sample in a study of T cell responses to AZD1222 COVID-19 vaccine. Using immunoSEQ multiplex PCR, the repertoire was profiled, and TCRdb retains in-frame clones only, with some absent. This table holds some 100,000 clones, approximately 90% found once. Material: peripheral blood, obtained on day 0 of AZD1222 vaccination. The receptors stem from an adult in good health. Each CDR3 is given with its conserved first and last residue. A D gene is named only where the DNA matches it firmly. For some rows the clone size is stated as once, few or many, or as a class when expanded; others skip it.

CDR3 protein	CDR3 DNA	D gene	clone size	J gene	V gene
CASIGESYNEQFF	TGTGCCAGTATAGGGGAGTCCTACAATGAGCAGTTCTTC	NA	few	TRBJ2-1	TRBV19
CASSLIQGFYNSPLHF	TGTGCCAGCAGTTTAATTCAGGGCTTCTATAATTCACCCCTCCACTTT	NA	NA	TRBJ1-6	TRBV28
CASGLAGGSEQFF	TGTGCCAGCGGACTAGCGGGGGGGAGTGAGCAGTTCTTC	TRBD2	NA	TRBJ2-1	TRBV14
CASSPQGPYQPQHF	TGTGCCAGCAGCCCACAGGGGCCTTATCAGCCCCAGCATTTT	TRBD1	once	TRBJ1-5	TRBV7-2
CASSFSRGSYGYTF	TGTGCCAGCAGCTTCTCTAGGGGCTCCTATGGCTACACCTTC	NA	NA	TRBJ1-2	TRBV7-2
CASSEGSLFGGADYGYTF	TGTGCCAGCAGTGAAGGAAGTTTGTTTGGGGGCGCAGACTATGGCTACACCTTC	NA	NA	TRBJ1-2	TRBV6-1
CASSLRWELFF	TGCGCCAGCAGCTTGAGGTGGGAGCTGTTTTTT	NA	NA	TRBJ2-2	TRBV5-1
CASSAGQGFYEQYF	TGTGCCAGTAGTGCCGGACAGGGATTCTACGAGCAGTACTTC	TRBD1	NA	TRBJ2-7	TRBV19
CASSQETGTGRTEQYF	TGTGCCAGCAGCCAAGAAACTGGGACAGGGAGGACCGAGCAGTACTTC	TRBD1	NA	TRBJ2-7	TRBV3-1/TRBV3-2
CSVFPGQGAFF	TGCAGCGTTTTTCCGGGACAGGGCGCTTTCTTT	TRBD1	NA	TRBJ1-1	TRBV29-1
CASSYSTGQGLGGYTF	TGTGCCAGCAGTTACTCGACGGGACAGGGGTTAGGTGGCTACACCTTC	TRBD1	NA	TRBJ1-2	TRBV6-6
CASSHQTGIGDTQYF	TGTGCCAGCAGCCACCAGACAGGGATCGGGGATACGCAGTATTTT	TRBD1	NA	TRBJ2-3	TRBV7-2
CASSYKGRPLHF	TGTGCCAGCAGCTACAAAGGAAGACCCCTCCACTTT	NA	few	TRBJ1-6	TRBV5-6
CASTPGTKETQYF	TGTGCCAGCACCCCCGGAACTAAAGAGACCCAGTACTTC	NA	NA	TRBJ2-5	TRBV2
CASSSGTAYGYTF	TGTGCCAGCAGTTCCGGGACAGCCTATGGCTACACCTTC	TRBD1	once	TRBJ1-2	TRBV12-3/TRBV12-4
CASSPDRGETQYF	TGTGCCAGCAGTCCGGACAGGGGGGAGACCCAGTACTTC	TRBD1	NA	TRBJ2-5	TRBV12-3/TRBV12-4
CASSLRQYTDTQYF	TGTGCCAGCAGCCTTAGACAGTACACAGATACGCAGTATTTT	NA	NA	TRBJ2-3	TRBV7-9
CASRRQGNQPQHF	TGTGCCAGCAGGCGGCAGGGGAATCAGCCCCAGCATTTT	NA	NA	TRBJ1-5	TRBV6-5
CASSPSTHLNTGELFF	TGCGCCAGCAGCCCCAGCACACATTTGAACACCGGGGAGCTGTTTTTT	NA	NA	TRBJ2-2	TRBV4-1
CSVGQGLSYGYTF	TGCAGCGTTGGACAGGGATTGAGCTATGGCTACACCTTC	TRBD1	NA	TRBJ1-2	TRBV29-1
CASSELKGANYGYTF	TGTGCCAGCAGTGAGTTAAAGGGAGCTAACTATGGCTACACCTTC	NA	NA	TRBJ1-2	TRBV6-2/TRBV6-3
CASSPWTGQGQYF	TGTGCCAGCAGTCCCTGGACAGGGCAAGGGCAGTACTTC	TRBD1	NA	TRBJ2-7	TRBV28
CASSLQSEETQYF	TGCGCCAGCAGCTTACAGTCGGAGGAGACCCAGTACTTC	NA	NA	TRBJ2-5	TRBV5-1
CASSSGTGRLDGYTF	TGTGCCAGCAGCTCGGGGACAGGGAGGCTAGATGGCTACACCTTC	TRBD1	NA	TRBJ1-2	TRBV7-9
CASSDPGGFGTEAFF	TGTGCCAGCAGCGATCCAGGGGGTTTTGGCACTGAAGCTTTCTTT	TRBD1	NA	TRBJ1-1	TRBV27
CASSLSGTGTGGMNTEAFF	TGTGCCAGCAGTTTATCGGGTACGGGGACAGGGGGTATGAACACTGAAGCTTTCTTT	TRBD1	NA	TRBJ1-1	TRBV28
CASSQARQGFGNTIYF	TGCGCCAGCAGCCAAGCTAGACAGGGTTTTGGAAACACCATATATTTT	TRBD1	NA	TRBJ1-3	TRBV4-3
CASSVAGDSSAGFGTQYF	TGTGCCAGCAGCGTAGCTGGGGACAGTTCGGCCGGATTCGGTACGCAGTATTTT	TRBD1	NA	TRBJ2-3	TRBV9
CASSFTQGLDEQYF	TGTGCCAGCAGCTTTACACAGGGGTTGGACGAGCAGTACTTC	TRBD1	NA	TRBJ2-7	TRBV7-2
CASSLSGAQETQYF	TGTGCCAGCAGCCTTAGCGGGGCGCAAGAGACCCAGTACTTC	TRBD2	NA	TRBJ2-5	TRBV7-2